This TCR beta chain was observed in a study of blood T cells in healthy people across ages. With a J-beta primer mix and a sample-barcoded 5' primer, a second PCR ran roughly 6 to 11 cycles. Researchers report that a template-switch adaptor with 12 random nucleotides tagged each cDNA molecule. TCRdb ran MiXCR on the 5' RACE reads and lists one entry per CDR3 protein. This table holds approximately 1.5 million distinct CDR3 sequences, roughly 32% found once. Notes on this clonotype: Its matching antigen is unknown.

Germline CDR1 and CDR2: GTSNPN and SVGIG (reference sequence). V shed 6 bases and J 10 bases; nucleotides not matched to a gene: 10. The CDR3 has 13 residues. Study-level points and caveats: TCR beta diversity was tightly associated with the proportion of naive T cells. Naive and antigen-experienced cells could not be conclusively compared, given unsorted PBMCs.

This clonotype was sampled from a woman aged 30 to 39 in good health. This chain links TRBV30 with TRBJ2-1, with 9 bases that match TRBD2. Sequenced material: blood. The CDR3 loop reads CACQAGGPGEQFF. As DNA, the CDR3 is TGTGCCTGCCAGGCGGGAGGGCCGGGCGAGCAGTTCTTC.